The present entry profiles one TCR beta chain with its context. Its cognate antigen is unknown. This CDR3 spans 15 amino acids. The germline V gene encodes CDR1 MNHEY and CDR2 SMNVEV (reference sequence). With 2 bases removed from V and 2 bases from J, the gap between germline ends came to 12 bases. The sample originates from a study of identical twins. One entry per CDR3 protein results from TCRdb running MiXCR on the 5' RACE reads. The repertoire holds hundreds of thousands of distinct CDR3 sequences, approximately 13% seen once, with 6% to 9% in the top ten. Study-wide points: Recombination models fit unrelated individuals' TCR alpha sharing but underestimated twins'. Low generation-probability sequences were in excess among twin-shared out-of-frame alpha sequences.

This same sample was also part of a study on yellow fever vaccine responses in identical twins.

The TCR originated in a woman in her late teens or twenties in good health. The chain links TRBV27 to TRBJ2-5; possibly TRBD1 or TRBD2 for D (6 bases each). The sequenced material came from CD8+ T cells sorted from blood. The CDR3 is CASSLRGRNQETQYF. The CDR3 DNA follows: TGTGCCAGCAGTTTAAGGGGGAGGAATCAAGAGACCCAGTACTTC.